The text below deals with one T cell receptor beta chain. While infection was still active, Seattle patients were enrolled and then followed longitudinally. This table comes from immunoSEQ multiplex PCR, and its TCRdb copy is limited to in-frame clones, with some not included. This table holds 150,000 to 250,000 clones, about 95% found once. This entry belongs to a study of blood T cell repertoires in COVID-19. The overall study: Samples taken during acute and convalescent COVID-19 were collected in the United States, Italy and Spain. PBMCs, B-cell-depleted T cells, or T cells were the source of the cDNA or gDNA that made up the material.

V lost 6 bases to trimming and J lost 7 bases, with 19 bases between them. The CDR3 consists of 15 residues. Per the germline V gene, CDR1 is SGHTA and CDR2 is FQGNSA. Sequenced material: peripheral blood. The sequence came from a man aged 25-45 years with COVID-19, enrolled during active disease. The J gene is TRBJ2-1, the V gene TRBV7-2, with D perhaps matching TRBD2 (6 bases). CDR3 coding DNA: TGTGCCAGCAGTTCGGGACTTACAGATAGGAATGAGCAGTTCTTC. Its protein is CASSSGLTDRNEQFF.